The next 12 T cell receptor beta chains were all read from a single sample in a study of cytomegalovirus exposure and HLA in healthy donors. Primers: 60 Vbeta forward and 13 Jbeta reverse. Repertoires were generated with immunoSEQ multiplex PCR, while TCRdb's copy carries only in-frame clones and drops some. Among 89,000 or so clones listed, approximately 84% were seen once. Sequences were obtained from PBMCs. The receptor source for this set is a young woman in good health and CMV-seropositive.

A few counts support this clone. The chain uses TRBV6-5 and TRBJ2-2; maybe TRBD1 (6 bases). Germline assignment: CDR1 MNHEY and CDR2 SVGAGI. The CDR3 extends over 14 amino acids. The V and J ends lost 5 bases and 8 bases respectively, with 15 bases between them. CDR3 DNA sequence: TGTGCCAGCAGTGCCGACAGGTGGGGAGGGGAGCTGTTTTTT. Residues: CASSADRWGGELFF.

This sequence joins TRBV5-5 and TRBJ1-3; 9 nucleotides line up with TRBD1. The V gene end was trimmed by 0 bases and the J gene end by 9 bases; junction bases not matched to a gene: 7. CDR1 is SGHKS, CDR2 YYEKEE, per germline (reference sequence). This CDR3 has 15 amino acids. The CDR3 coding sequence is TGTGCCAGCAGCTTGGCCGGGGGACAGGGATCCACCATATATTTT. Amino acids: CASSLAGGQGSTIYF.

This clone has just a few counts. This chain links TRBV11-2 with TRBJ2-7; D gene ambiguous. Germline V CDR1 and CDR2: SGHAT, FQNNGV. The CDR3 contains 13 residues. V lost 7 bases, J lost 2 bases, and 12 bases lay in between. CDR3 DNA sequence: TGTGCCAGCACGGTTGGTCCCACCTACGAGCAGTACTTC. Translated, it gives CASTVGPTYEQYF.

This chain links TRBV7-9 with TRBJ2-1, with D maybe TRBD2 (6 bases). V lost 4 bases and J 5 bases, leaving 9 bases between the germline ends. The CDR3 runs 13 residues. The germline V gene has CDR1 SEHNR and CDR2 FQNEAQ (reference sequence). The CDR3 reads CASSSGLNNEQFF. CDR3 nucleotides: TGTGCCAGCAGCTCGGGACTGAACAATGAGCAGTTCTTC.

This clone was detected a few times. The CDR3 DNA reads as TGCGCCAGCACGCTCATCGGCGGAGAGACCCAGTACTTC. Protein product: CASTLIGGETQYF. V gene TRBV5-1 combines with J gene TRBJ2-5; D call uncertain. Germline V lookup: CDR1 SGHRS, CDR2 YFSETQ. The CDR3 length is 13 residues. The V and J ends lost 6 bases and 4 bases respectively, with 13 bases between them.

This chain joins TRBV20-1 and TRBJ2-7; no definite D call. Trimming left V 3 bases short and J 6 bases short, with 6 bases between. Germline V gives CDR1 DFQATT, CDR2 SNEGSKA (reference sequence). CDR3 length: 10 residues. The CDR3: CSASLAEQYF. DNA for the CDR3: TGCAGTGCTAGTCTGGCCGAGCAGTACTTC.

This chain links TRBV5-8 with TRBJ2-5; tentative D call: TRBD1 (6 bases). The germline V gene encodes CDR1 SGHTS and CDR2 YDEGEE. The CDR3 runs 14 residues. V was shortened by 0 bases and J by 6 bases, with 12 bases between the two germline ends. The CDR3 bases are TGTGCCAGCAGCTTGGTTCAGGGACACCAGACCCAGTACTTC. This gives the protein CASSLVQGHQTQYF.

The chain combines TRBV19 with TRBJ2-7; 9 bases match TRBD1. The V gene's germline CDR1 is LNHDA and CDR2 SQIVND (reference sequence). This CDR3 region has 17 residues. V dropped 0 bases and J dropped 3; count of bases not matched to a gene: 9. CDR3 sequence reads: CASSIDLGQGTSYEQYF. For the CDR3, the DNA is TGTGCCAGTAGTATAGATCTCGGACAGGGGACAAGCTACGAGCAGTACTTC.

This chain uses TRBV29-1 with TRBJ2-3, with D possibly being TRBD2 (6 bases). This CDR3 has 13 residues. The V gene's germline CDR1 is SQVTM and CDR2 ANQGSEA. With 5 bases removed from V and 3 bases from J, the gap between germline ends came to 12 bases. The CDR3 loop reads CSVRGRGTDTQYF. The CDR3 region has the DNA TGCAGCGTTCGAGGTCGGGGGACAGATACGCAGTATTTT.

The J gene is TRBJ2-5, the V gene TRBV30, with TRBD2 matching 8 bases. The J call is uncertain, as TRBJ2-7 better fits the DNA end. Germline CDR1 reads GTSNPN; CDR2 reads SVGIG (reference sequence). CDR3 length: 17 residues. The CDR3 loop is CAWSVFGRAGSSYEQYF. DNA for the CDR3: TGTGCCTGGAGTGTATTCGGGAGGGCCGGGAGCTCCTACGAGCAGTACTTC.

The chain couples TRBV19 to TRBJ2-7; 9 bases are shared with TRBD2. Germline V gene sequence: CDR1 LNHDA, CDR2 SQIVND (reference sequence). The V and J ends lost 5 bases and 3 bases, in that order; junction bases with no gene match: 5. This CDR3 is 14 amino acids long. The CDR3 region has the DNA TGTGCCAGTAGTGGACGACTAGCGGTCTACGAGCAGTACTTC. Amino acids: CASSGRLAVYEQYF.

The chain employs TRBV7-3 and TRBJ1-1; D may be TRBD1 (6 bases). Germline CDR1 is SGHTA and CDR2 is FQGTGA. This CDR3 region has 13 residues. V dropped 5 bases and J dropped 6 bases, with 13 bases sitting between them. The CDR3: CASSQKAGAEAFF. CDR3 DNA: TGTGCCAGCAGCCAGAAGGCAGGGGCTGAAGCTTTCTTT.